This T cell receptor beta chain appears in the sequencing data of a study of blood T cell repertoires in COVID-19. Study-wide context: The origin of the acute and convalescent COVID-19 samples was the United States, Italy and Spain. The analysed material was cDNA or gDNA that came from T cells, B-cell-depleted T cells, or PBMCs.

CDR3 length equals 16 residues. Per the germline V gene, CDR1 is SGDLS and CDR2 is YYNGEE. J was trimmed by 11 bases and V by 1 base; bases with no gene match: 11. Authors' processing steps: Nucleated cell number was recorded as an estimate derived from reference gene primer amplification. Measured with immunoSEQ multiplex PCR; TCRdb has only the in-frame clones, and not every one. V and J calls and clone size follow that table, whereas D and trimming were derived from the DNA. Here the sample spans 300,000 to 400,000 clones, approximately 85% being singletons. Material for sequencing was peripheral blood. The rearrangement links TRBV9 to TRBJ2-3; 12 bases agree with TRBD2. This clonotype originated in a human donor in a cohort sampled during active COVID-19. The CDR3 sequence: CASSVMPSGGARMQYF. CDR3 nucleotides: TGTGCCAGCAGCGTAATGCCTAGCGGGGGGGCCAGGATGCAGTATTTT.